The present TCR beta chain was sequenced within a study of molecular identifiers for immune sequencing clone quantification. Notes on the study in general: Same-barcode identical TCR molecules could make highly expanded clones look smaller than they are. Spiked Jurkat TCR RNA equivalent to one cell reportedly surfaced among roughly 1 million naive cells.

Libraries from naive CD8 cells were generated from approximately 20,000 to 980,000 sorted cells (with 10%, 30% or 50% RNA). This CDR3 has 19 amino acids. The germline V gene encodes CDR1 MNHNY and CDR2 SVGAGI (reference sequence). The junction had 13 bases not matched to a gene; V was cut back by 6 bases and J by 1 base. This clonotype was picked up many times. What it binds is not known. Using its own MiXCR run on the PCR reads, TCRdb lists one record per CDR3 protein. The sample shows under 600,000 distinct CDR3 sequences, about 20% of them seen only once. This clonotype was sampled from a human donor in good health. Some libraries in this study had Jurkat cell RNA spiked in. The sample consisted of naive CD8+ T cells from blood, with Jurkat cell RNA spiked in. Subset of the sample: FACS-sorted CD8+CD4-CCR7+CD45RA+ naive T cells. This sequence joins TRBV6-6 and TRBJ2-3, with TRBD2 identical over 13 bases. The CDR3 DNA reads TGTGCCAGCAGCCAGACTAGCGGGAGGAACCCGAGGGGCACAGATACGCAGTATTTT. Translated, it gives CASSQTSGRNPRGTDTQYF.